This section outlines one TCR beta chain sequence together with its context. Its matching antigen is unknown. V shed 2 bases and J shed 2 bases, with 9 bases lying between them. The germline CDR1 and CDR2 sequences are MNHNS and SASEGT. The CDR3 is 14 amino acids. The data originate from a study of tumor-infiltrating lymphocytes in localized non-small cell lung cancer. Study context: The cohort mixed smokers and never-smokers, several histologies, and some post-neoadjuvant-chemotherapy samples. Tumor tissue and non-adjacent uninvolved lung came from each patient.

Study-wide findings and caveats: TCRbeta sequencing showed higher T cell infiltration in tumors than uninvolved lung. Recurrence-free survival showed no association with tumor T-cell fraction.

Using immunoSEQ multiplex PCR, the repertoire was profiled, and TCRdb retains in-frame clones only, with some absent. The sample holds around 15,000 clones, more than 40% seen once. The rearrangement joins TRBV6-1 to TRBJ1-1; D is undetermined. This TCR was recovered from a human donor with non-small cell lung cancer. Sequenced input: lung tumor tissue. CDR3 in amino acids: CASSERTGNTEAFF. The CDR3, as DNA: TGTGCCAGCAGTGAACGGACGGGAAACACTGAAGCTTTCTTT.